These 29 T cell receptor beta chains came from one sample sequenced in a study of blood T cell repertoires in COVID-19. Repertoires were generated with immunoSEQ multiplex PCR, while TCRdb's copy carries only in-frame clones and drops some. The table includes tens of thousands of clones, 88% detected once. The sample comprised peripheral blood. Receptor source: a human donor in a cohort sampled during active COVID-19.

The gene calls are TRBV11-3 and TRBJ2-1; tentatively, D is TRBD2 (5 bases). This CDR3 comprises 14 residues. Trimming removed 5 bases from V and 7 bases from J, with 15 bases in between. The germline V gene has CDR1 SGHNT and CDR2 YENEEA. CDR3 DNA: TGTGCCAGCAGCCCCACTCCGCTAGCTAATGAGCAGTTCTTC. This codes for CASSPTPLANEQFF.

The CDR3 DNA is TGTGCCAGCAGCCAAGAGGCTAGACCATACACAGATACGCAGTATTTT. This codes for CASSQEARPYTDTQYF. The rearrangement links TRBV3-1 (or the pseudogene TRBV3-2) to TRBJ2-3; no definite D call. The V end was cut by 0 bases, the J end by 2 bases, with 12 bases between. The CDR3 loop spans 16 amino acids. Germline CDR1 reads LGHDT; CDR2 reads YNNKEL (reference sequence).

V gene TRBV27 combines with J gene TRBJ2-7, with 9 positions matching TRBD2. Germline CDR1 and CDR2: MNHEY and SMNVEV (reference sequence). There are 15 residues in the CDR3. Losses at the gene ends were 4 bases for V and 6 bases for J; bases not matched to a gene: 10. The CDR3 DNA sequence: TGTGCCAGCAGTTGGAAGGGACTAGCCGGTCGCGAGCAGTACTTC. Protein sequence: CASSWKGLAGREQYF.

CDR3 bases: TGTGCCAGCAGCACTGGCGGGGGCCATGAGCAGTTCTTC. Its protein is CASSTGGGHEQFF. The chain combines TRBV7-9 with TRBJ2-1; possible D gene TRBD2, 7 bases. The germline V and J ends were trimmed by 5 bases and 8 bases, with 13 bases remaining between them. CDR1 SEHNR and CDR2 FQNEAQ come from the germline V gene (reference sequence). The CDR3 covers 13 residues.

The chain's CDR3 is CASSGLLAGDTQYF. In nucleotides, the CDR3 is TGCGCCAGCAGCGGCCTACTAGCGGGTGATACGCAGTATTTT. This chain connects TRBV5-1 to TRBJ2-3; 9 nucleotides align to TRBD2. The CDR3 loop spans 14 amino acids. V shed 4 bases and J 6 bases; nucleotides not matched to a gene: 6. CDR1 is SGHRS and CDR2 is YFSETQ in the germline V gene.

A few counts support this clone. The rearrangement links TRBV5-1 to TRBJ1-4, with 9 bases fitting TRBD1. This CDR3 is 15 amino acids long. V lost 4 bases and J lost 8; bases outside the gene matches: 9. Germline-derived CDR1 and CDR2 are SGHRS and YFSETQ. The CDR3 region has the DNA TGCGCCAGCAGCACCTCGACAGGGGGTCGAGAAAAACTGTTTTTT. Residues: CASSTSTGGREKLFF.

The gene calls are TRBV5-1 and TRBJ2-3; 8 bases are shared with TRBD2. The germline CDR1 and CDR2 sequences are SGHRS and YFSETQ. There are 16 residues in the CDR3. The V gene end was trimmed by 4 bases and the J gene end by 0 bases; junction bases not matched to a gene: 7. CDR3 loop: CASSPKLAASTDTQYF. The CDR3 DNA sequence: TGCGCCAGCAGCCCCAAACTAGCGGCGAGCACAGATACGCAGTATTTT.

The genes are TRBV11-1 and TRBJ1-2; tentative D call: TRBD1 (5 bases). V was pared by 7 bases and J by 8 bases, with 20 bases between. Germline CDR1 SGHAT, CDR2 FQDESV (reference sequence). This CDR3 contains 14 residues. CDR3 protein: CASTLTPGMGGYTF. For the CDR3, the DNA is TGTGCCAGCACCCTAACGCCAGGGATGGGCGGCTACACCTTC.

This chain links TRBV4-1 with TRBJ1-3; tentatively, D is TRBD1 (5 bases). The CDR3 contains 15 residues. The germline V gene has CDR1 MGHRA and CDR2 YSYEKL. The ends were cut back, 0 bases at V and 2 bases at J, with 8 bases in the middle. The CDR3 DNA follows: TGCGCCAGCAGCCAAGAACTCAGGGCTGGAAACACCATATATTTT. Its protein is CASSQELRAGNTIYF.

The rearrangement links TRBV9 to TRBJ1-1; D is unclear. CDR3 length: 13 amino acids. Trimming left V 0 bases short and J 1 base short, with 4 bases between. The germline V gene encodes CDR1 SGDLS and CDR2 YYNGEE. The CDR3 sequence is CASSVERNTEAFF. CDR3 DNA sequence: TGTGCCAGCAGCGTAGAGCGGAACACTGAAGCTTTCTTT.

This rearrangement joins TRBV20-1 to TRBJ2-7; D is possibly TRBD1 (7 bases). In germline, CDR1 is DFQATT, CDR2 SNEGSKA (reference sequence). CDR3 length: 15 residues. The germline V and J ends were trimmed by 3 bases and 5 bases, with 20 bases remaining between them. The DNA for the CDR3 is TGCAGTGCTAGTGGTGCAGGAGGGGGCAAGGACGAGCAGTACTTC. It translates to CSASGAGGGKDEQYF.

V gene TRBV28 combines with J gene TRBJ1-4; TRBD1 matches at 12 bases. From germline, CDR1 is MDHEN and CDR2 SYDVKM. Germline trimming cut 7 bases from V and 8 bases from J; bases unmatched to any gene: 5. The CDR3 has 14 amino acids. DNA of the CDR3: TGTGCCAGCACCGGGACAGGGGGCTCAGAAAAACTGTTTTTT. This translates into CASTGTGGSEKLFF.

DNA of the CDR3: TGTGCCAGCAGCTTAGAGGGATTGTTCGGGGTGAACACCGGGGAGCTGTTTTTT. Its translation: CASSLEGLFGVNTGELFF. V is TRBV7-8 and J is TRBJ2-2; D might be TRBD2 (5 bases). V lost 1 base and J lost 1, with 16 bases in between. Germline CDR1 SGHVS, CDR2 FQNEAQ. This CDR3 spans 18 amino acids. Variable domain in full (rest from reference TRBV7-8 and TRBJ2-2): GAGVSQSPRYKVAKRGQDVALRCDPISGHVSLFWYQQALGQGPEFLTYFQNEAQLDKSGLPSDRFFAERPEGSVSTLKIQRTQQEDSAVYLCASSLEGLFGVNTGELFFGEGSRLTVL.

This chain links TRBV11-2 with TRBJ2-3; TRBD1 is a possible D gene (5 bases). Germline assignment: CDR1 SGHAT and CDR2 FQNNGV. V lost 4 bases to trimming and J lost 0 bases, with 11 bases between them. This CDR3 has 15 residues. The CDR3, as DNA: TGTGCCAGCAGCTCACCGACAGTTAGCACAGATACGCAGTATTTT. This gives the protein CASSSPTVSTDTQYF.

V gene TRBV12-3 or TRBV12-4 combines with J gene TRBJ2-1; 7 nucleotides align to TRBD2. J was trimmed by 8 bases and V by 0 bases; bases with no gene match: 1. CDR3 size: 13 residues. The CDR3 DNA sequence: TGTGCCAGCAGTTTAGCGGGGGGGTATGAGCAGTTCTTC. Its translation: CASSLAGGYEQFF.

The chain couples TRBV9 to TRBJ2-3, with D possibly matching TRBD2 (5 bases). The CDR3 has 16 amino acids. The germline gives CDR1 SGDLS, CDR2 YYNGEE. V dropped 0 bases and J dropped 5 bases, with 16 bases sitting between them. The CDR3 coding sequence is TGTGCCAGCAGCGTAGATGCTAGCAGGTTTGGAGATACGCAGTATTTT. It yields the protein CASSVDASRFGDTQYF.

Written as DNA, the CDR3 is TGTGCCAGCAGTGAACTCCGGGACAGGGGCTCTGGCTACACCTTC. As protein: CASSELRDRGSGYTF. The chain carries TRBV2 and TRBJ1-2, with 10 nucleotides matching TRBD1. The CDR3 loop spans 15 amino acids. The germline V gene has CDR1 SNHLY and CDR2 FYNNEI. V shed 2 bases and J 7 bases; nucleotides not matched to a gene: 7.

The V and J genes are TRBV19 and TRBJ2-5, with D possibly TRBD2 on 6 matching bases. The V end lost 5 bases, the J end lost 5 bases, and 15 bases lay between the germline ends. The CDR3 sequence is 14 residues long. From germline, CDR1 is LNHDA and CDR2 SQIVND (reference sequence). The CDR3 DNA sequence: TGTGCCAGTAGTCCCCGGAGGGCGAAGGAGACCCAGTACTTC. Residues: CASSPRRAKETQYF.

The sample holds one count of this clone. The sample holds other DNA sequences that translate to the same CDR3. The gene calls are TRBV7-9 and TRBJ2-1; 10 bases line up with TRBD2. The germline CDR1 and CDR2 sequences are SEHNR and FQNEAQ (reference sequence). V was pared by 5 bases and J by 4 bases, with 2 bases of the junction left unmatched. This CDR3 spans 14 amino acids. The CDR3 DNA follows: TGTGCCAGCAGCCGGACTAGCGGTTACAATGAGCAGTTCTTC. It yields the protein CASSRTSGYNEQFF. Supplemented by reference TRBV7-9 and TRBJ2-1, the full variable domain reads DTGVSQNPRHKITKRGQNVTFRCDPISEHNRLYWYRQTLGQGPEFLTYFQNEAQLEKSRLLSDRFSAERPKGSFSTLEIQRTEQGDSAMYLCASSRTSGYNEQFFGPGTRLTVL.

V usage is TRBV2 and J usage is TRBJ1-2, with 10 bases fitting TRBD1. Per the germline V gene, CDR1 is SNHLY and CDR2 is FYNNEI. The CDR3 length is 14 residues. With V trimmed by 3 bases and J by 8 bases, 6 bases remained unmatched. The DNA of the CDR3 is TGTGCCAGCAGTGAGGGACAGGGGCCGGGGGGCTACACCTTC. It specifies CASSEGQGPGGYTF.

V usage is TRBV7-2 and J usage is TRBJ2-2, with 9 bases identical to TRBD1. This CDR3 region has 14 residues. Germline V gives CDR1 SGHTA, CDR2 FQGNSA. The V segment lost 6 bases and the J segment 5 bases; nucleotides outside the gene matches: 4. The CDR3 DNA reads as TGTGCCAGCAGTTTGACAGGGGGGACCGGGGAGCTGTTTTTT. Translating it yields CASSLTGGTGELFF. The full variable domain, its missing parts supplied by reference TRBV7-2 and TRBJ2-2, is GAGVSQSPSNKVTEKGKDVELRCDPISGHTALYWYRQSLGQGLEFLIYFQGNSAPDKSGLPSDRFSAERTGGSVSTLTIQRTQQEDSAVYLCASSLTGGTGELFFGEGSRLTVL.

CDR3 DNA sequence: TGTGCCAGCAGTTTACTACAGGGGGTCGGGCCCCAGCATTTT. Protein: CASSLLQGVGPQHF. This sequence joins TRBV28 and TRBJ1-5, with 8 bases that match TRBD1. V lost 2 bases, J lost 9 bases, and 6 bases stayed unmatched. The CDR3 sequence is 14 residues long. CDR1 MDHEN and CDR2 SYDVKM come from the germline V gene.

The chain couples TRBV30 to TRBJ2-1; D remains ambiguous. CDR3 length: 13 amino acids. CDR1 and CDR2 (germline): GTSNPN, SVGIG (reference sequence). V dropped 2 bases and J dropped 7 bases, with 12 bases sitting between them. CDR3 protein: CAWSLTGTNEQFF. In nucleotides, the CDR3 is TGTGCCTGGAGTTTAACGGGTACGAATGAGCAGTTCTTC.

The chain joins TRBV7-9 to TRBJ1-1; possible D gene TRBD1, 5 bases. Per germline, CDR1 SEHNR and CDR2 FQNEAQ (reference sequence). Trimming left V 3 bases short and J 1 base short, with 12 bases between. This CDR3 is 15 amino acids long. CDR3 bases: TGTGCCAGCAGCTTTAGTGGGGCAAGGAACACTGAAGCTTTCTTT. Amino acid sequence: CASSFSGARNTEAFF.

CDR3 residues: CASSLTGGYEQYF. In DNA, the CDR3 is TGTGCCAGTAGTCTGACAGGGGGCTACGAGCAGTACTTC. The genes are TRBV19 and TRBJ2-7; 9 bases agree with TRBD1. The CDR3 has 13 amino acids. Trimming cost V 5 bases and J 3 bases; bases outside gene matches: 2. Germline lookup yields CDR1 LNHDA and CDR2 SQIVND (reference sequence).

The V and J genes are TRBV11-2 and TRBJ1-6, with D perhaps matching TRBD1 (6 bases). Trimming left V 1 base short and J 8 bases short, with 15 bases between. CDR1 is SGHAT and CDR2 is FQNNGV in the germline V gene. The CDR3 contains 16 residues. The CDR3 spells CASSLVDRRIDSPLHF. The CDR3 DNA is TGTGCCAGCAGCTTAGTTGACAGGCGGATTGATTCACCCCTCCACTTT.

This clone came up a few times. The V and J genes are TRBV27 and TRBJ2-2; D remains ambiguous. Trimming left V 3 bases short and J 2 bases short, with 10 bases between. CDR3 length equals 15 residues. Germline V gene lookup returns CDR1 MNHEY and CDR2 SMNVEV (reference sequence). As DNA, the CDR3 is TGTGCCAGCAGTTTCTGCCGCACAAACACCGGGGAGCTGTTTTTT. This gives the protein CASSFCRTNTGELFF.

J is TRBJ1-2 and V is TRBV29-1, with 8 bases that match TRBD1. Looked up from germline, CDR1 is SQVTM and CDR2 is ANQGSEA. The CDR3 has 13 residues. Losses at the gene ends were 7 bases for V and 7 bases for J; bases not matched to a gene: 11. The CDR3 loop is CSAEDRDGGGYTF. The DNA for the CDR3 is TGCAGCGCAGAGGACAGGGACGGTGGTGGCTACACCTTC.

The genes are TRBV18 and TRBJ1-2; 7 bases line up with TRBD1. The CDR3 loop spans 15 amino acids. The trim removed 3 bases at V and 0 bases at J, leaving 4 bases unmatched. Germline lookup yields CDR1 KGHSH and CDR2 LQKENI. CDR3 nucleotides: TGTGCCAGCTCACCGACCGGACAGGCTAACTATGGCTACACCTTC. It yields the protein CASSPTGQANYGYTF.